The 10 T cell receptor beta chains presented below share a single source sample, sequenced in a study of blood T cell repertoires in COVID-19 (dated by TCRdb to about 2020). The library was made by the immunoSEQ multiplex PCR assay. Sourced from immuneACCESS, this table was stored by TCRdb with only in-frame sequences that have V and J called. A share of the clones is absent; for the studies checked, an unresolved V gene accounts for under half, and the remainder has no known explanation. The sample yields more than 130,000 clones; 84% were counted once. Roughly 10% of the sample is in the top ten clones. The source material was peripheral blood. The receptors here all came from a woman of 80 years or more in a cohort sampled during active or convalescent COVID-19.

The chain carries TRBV5-1 and TRBJ1-4, with D tentatively TRBD1 (5 bases). The CDR3 spans 14 residues. Trimming removed 3 bases at V and 0 bases at J, with 6 bases between. Germline V lookup: CDR1 SGHRS, CDR2 YFSETQ. CDR3 nucleotides: TGCGCCAGCAGCTCGACAGCAACTAATGAAAAACTGTTTTTT. Translated, it gives CASSSTATNEKLFF.

This chain joins TRBV7-9 and TRBJ1-4; TRBD1 agrees at 8 bases. Per the germline V gene, CDR1 is SEHNR and CDR2 is FQNEAQ (reference sequence). This CDR3 contains 14 residues. V dropped 2 bases and J dropped 9; count of bases not matched to a gene: 5. In DNA, the CDR3 is TGTGCCAGCAGCTTACCTCGACAGGGGCAAAAACTGTTTTTT. It encodes CASSLPRQGQKLFF.

The chain combines TRBV3-1 (or the pseudogene TRBV3-2) with TRBJ2-1; TRBD2 agrees at 12 bases. This CDR3 has 17 amino acids. Germline CDR1 LGHDT, CDR2 YNNKEL (reference sequence). V dropped 5 bases and J dropped 5; count of bases not matched to a gene: 10. The CDR3 region is CASSIRGLAGSNNEQFF. CDR3 bases: TGTGCCAGCAGCATACGAGGACTAGCGGGATCCAACAATGAGCAGTTCTTC.

This clone has a single count. The V and J genes are TRBV9 and TRBJ2-3; D call uncertain. The germline V gene encodes CDR1 SGDLS and CDR2 YYNGEE. CDR3 length: 16 residues. Trimming took off 0 bases at V and 4 bases at J, with 15 bases between the two ends. The CDR3 coding sequence is TGTGCCAGCAGCGTAGTCGGCGGATCCAACCCAGATACGCAGTATTTT. Translating gives CASSVVGGSNPDTQYF. Filled out from reference TRBV9 and TRBJ2-3, the complete variable domain reads DSGVTQTPKHLITATGQRVTLRCSPRSGDLSVYWYQQSLDQGLQFLIQYYNGEERAKGNILERFSAQQFPDLHSELNLSSLELGDSALYFCASSVVGGSNPDTQYFGPGTRLTVL.

The chain carries TRBV7-9 and TRBJ1-1; D gene uncertain. The germline gives CDR1 SEHNR, CDR2 FQNEAQ (reference sequence). The CDR3 has 11 residues. Trimming left V 0 bases short and J 10 bases short, with 6 bases between. CDR3 sequence reads: CASSLAWLAFF. The CDR3 region has the DNA TGTGCCAGCAGCTTAGCTTGGCTAGCTTTCTTT.

The rearrangement joins TRBV28 to TRBJ1-3, with no clear D. V lost 5 bases and J lost 0, with 14 bases in between. The CDR3 totals 16 residues. CDR1 is MDHEN, CDR2 SYDVKM, per germline. CDR3 protein: CASSDTLKYSGNTIYF. Here the CDR3 DNA reads TGTGCCAGCAGTGATACATTGAAATACTCTGGAAACACCATATATTTT.

The rearrangement joins TRBV19 to TRBJ1-6, with 7 bases identical to TRBD1. V trimming: 6 bases; J trimming: 7 bases; junction bases outside the gene matches: 9. The CDR3 is 15 residues long. Germline CDR1 and CDR2: LNHDA and SQIVND (reference sequence). As DNA, the CDR3 is TGTGCCAGTAGAACCCCGGGACAGAAGAATTCACCCCTCCACTTT. Translating it yields CASRTPGQKNSPLHF.

The rearrangement uses TRBV5-1 and TRBJ1-1; 7 nucleotides line up with TRBD1. After removal of 2 bases from V and 0 bases from J, the junction contained 10 bases not matched to a gene. Germline V gene data show CDR1 as SGHRS and CDR2 as YFSETQ. CDR3 length: 17 residues. The CDR3 loop is CASSLQPRQGLNTEAFF. The CDR3 DNA is TGCGCCAGCAGCTTACAGCCTCGACAGGGTTTGAACACTGAAGCTTTCTTT.

The V gene is TRBV18, the J gene TRBJ1-3; D is unclear. Germline V gene data show CDR1 as KGHSH and CDR2 as LQKENI. This CDR3 is 14 amino acids long. V was shortened by 5 bases and J by 1 base, with 9 bases between the two germline ends. In DNA, the CDR3 is TGTGCCAGCTCAGCGGGCGGGTCTGGAAACACCATATATTTT. It encodes CASSAGGSGNTIYF.

The chain combines TRBV5-4 with TRBJ1-1; D is perhaps TRBD1 (5 bases). Trimming cost V 5 bases and J 0 bases, with 11 bases left between them. The CDR3 runs to 14 residues. Germline V CDR1 and CDR2: SGHNT, YYREEE (reference sequence). This CDR3 is CASSPTAMNTEAFF. In DNA, the CDR3 is TGTGCCAGCAGTCCGACAGCCATGAACACTGAAGCTTTCTTT. The whole variable domain, remainder taken from reference TRBV5-4 and TRBJ1-1, is ETGVTQSPTHLIKTRGQQVTLRCSSQSGHNTVSWYQQALGQGPQFIFQYYREEENGRGNFPPRFSGLQFPNYSSELNVNALELDDSALYLCASSPTAMNTEAFFGQGTRLTVV.